This TCR beta chain was recorded in a study of blood T cells in healthy people across ages. Per sample, a minimum of 6 million PBMCs were isolated. Through a sample-barcoded 5' primer and a J-beta primer mix, a second PCR was run for roughly 6 to 12 cycles. TCRdb reprocessed the 5' RACE reads via MiXCR and lists one record per CDR3 protein. The sample has approximately 1,700,000 distinct CDR3 sequences; around 42% are singletons. Germline V gene lookup returns CDR1 LGHNA and CDR2 YSLEER. Between the trimmed V and J ends, which lost 1 base and 5 bases, there was a span of 20 bases. The CDR3 is 17 residues long.

This clonotype was sampled from a human donor in good health. The source material was blood. The rearrangement uses TRBV4-3 and TRBJ1-2, with D hard to call. As DNA, the CDR3 is TGCGCCAGCAGCCAAGTTCTGTATACGGGGTATATTTATGGCTACACCTTC. This codes for CASSQVLYTGYIYGYTF.